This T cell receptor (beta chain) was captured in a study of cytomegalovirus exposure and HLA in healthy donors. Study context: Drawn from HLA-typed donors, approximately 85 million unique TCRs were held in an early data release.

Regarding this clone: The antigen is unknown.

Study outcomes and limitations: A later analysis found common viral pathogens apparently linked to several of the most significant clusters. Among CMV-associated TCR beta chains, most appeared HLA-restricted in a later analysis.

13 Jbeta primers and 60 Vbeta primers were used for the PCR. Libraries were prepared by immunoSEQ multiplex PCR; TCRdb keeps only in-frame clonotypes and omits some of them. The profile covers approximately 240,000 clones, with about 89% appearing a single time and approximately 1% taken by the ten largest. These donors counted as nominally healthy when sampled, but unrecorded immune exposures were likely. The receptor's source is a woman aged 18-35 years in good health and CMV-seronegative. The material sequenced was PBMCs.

CDR3 sequence (DNA): TGTGCCAGGCCCGGGACTAGCGGAACCGGGGAGCTGTTTTTT. This gives the protein CARPGTSGTGELFF. V is TRBV7-9 and J is TRBJ2-2; 11 nucleotides align to TRBD2. Per germline, CDR1 SEHNR and CDR2 FQNEAQ (reference sequence). The trim removed 9 bases at V and 5 bases at J, leaving 5 bases unmatched. The CDR3 runs 14 residues.